This record looks at one T cell receptor beta chain sequence and its context. Clones were read by immunoSEQ multiplex PCR, and TCRdb kept only the in-frame ones, dropping some. The repertoire consists of roughly 160,000 clones, with 84% occurring once and the leading ten covering approximately 12%. This sample is drawn from a study of blood T cell repertoires in COVID-19. Study context: The cDNA or gDNA used as material had been derived from T cells, B-cell-depleted T cells, or PBMCs.

CDR1 MDHEN and CDR2 SYDVKM come from the germline V gene. The CDR3 is 16 amino acids. After removal of 6 bases from V and 2 bases from J, the junction contained 13 bases not matched to a gene. Cohort allocation depended upon clinical history that participants reported. The study counted Cohort 3 donors as recovered given two negative PCRs, clearance, or symptom resolution. The sample was PBMCs or T cells enriched from blood (not recorded which). The receptor was derived from a man over 45 who had recovered from COVID-19. The chain recombines TRBV28 with TRBJ2-7; TRBD2 aligns across 7 bases. CDR3 protein: CASSIPRGGGAYEQYF. In nucleotides, the CDR3 is TGTGCCAGCAGCATCCCCCGCGGTGGGGGGGCCTACGAGCAGTACTTC.